The present TCR beta chain was sequenced within a study of STAT5B mutations in CD4+ large granular lymphocyte leukemia (dated 2022 in TCRdb). As for the study more broadly: Among the healthy controls, the CDR3 'QG' motif was associated with a particular HLA allele. The TCRbeta repertoires of CD4+ T-cell large granular lymphocyte leukemia patients were compared with the TCRbeta repertoires of healthy blood donors. Flow cytometry on FACSCanto II or FACSVerse showed that the purified fractions were more than 95% pure among lymphocytes. Overall results and qualifications from the work: Compared with healthy CD4+ repertoires, CD4-sorted patient repertoires appeared more clonal, and this difference remained even after the putative leukemic clones were removed. Enrichment of TRBV06-family usage was observed among the top patient clones (8/27) relative to healthy controls (2/35). The data were not HLA-matched, and the relatively small sample size could explain the higher clonality seen in CD4+ compared with CD8+ T-LGLL. Main leukemic clonotypes were private to each patient, although roughly 25% appeared at low frequency in other patients' non-leukemic repertoires.

The germline V gene encodes CDR1 SQVTM and CDR2 ANQGSEA. V is clipped by 6 bases and J by 6 bases, and the sequence between their germline boundaries is 19 bases long. The CDR3, from cysteine to phenylalanine, totals 14 residues. The only DNA kept is the CDR3, 42 bases in frame from the first base. The healthy control group was made up of around 38 blood donors, and the Finnish Red Cross blood service supplied their buffy coats. All TCR-sequenced material derived from peripheral blood: patient blood samples and healthy donor buffy coats. Ficoll-Hypaque gradient centrifugation was used to isolate peripheral blood mononuclear cells. For the healthy controls, CD4+ cells were obtained from buffy coats by magnetic purification. The Gentra Puregene Cell and Tissue kit was used for genomic DNA extraction, and quantification was performed on a Qubit 2.0 fluorometer. The immunoSEQ assay at survey resolution was applied to genomic DNA for sequencing of TCRbeta rearrangements. In the source study's methods: A lowest detectable productive clonotype frequency of 2.59 x 10-5 was observed in the TCR sequencing data. Only productive TCRbeta rearrangements, meaning sequences that were complete and in-frame, were kept for the analyses. Sample clonality was computed as Simpson clonality in the immunoSEQ Analyzer version 3.0. Clones were grouped by frequency into very rare, small, medium, large (1-20%) or hyperexpanded (>20%) categories. Generation probabilities were estimated with OLGA 1.2.3, V-gene circos plots were made with VDJtools, specificities were searched in VDJdb, and CDR3 motifs were identified with GLIPH. TCRdb holds this immuneACCESS table with in-frame rearrangements only. Some clones are missing; in checked studies, unresolved V genes explain under half, and the rest has no known cause. V, J and clone size derive from that table, while D and trimming were established from the DNA sequence. The sample table records 45,000 to 55,000 clones; around 70% of these occur just once. The top ten clones comprise about 1.5% of the sample.

On this clone: Its antigen specificity is not known. Qualities for individual bases were not recorded, and no much larger clone is one base off.

This receptor was obtained from a human donor in good health. The specimen was CD4+ T cells from blood buffy coats. The chain is assembled from TRBV29-1 and TRBJ2-3, and TRBD1 may be the D gene, going by 6 matching bases. The bases are TGCAGCGTCCAGGGACCGGGGACAATTGATACGCAGTATTTT. This codes for CSVQGPGTIDTQYF.